Given below is one T cell receptor beta chain in context. Its antigen is unknown. The sample comes from a study of CD8+ T cells in alopecia areata. Notes on the study in general: Association of baseline CD8+ expansion with response is uncertain owing to one nonresponder. Elevated clonality characterized lesional scalp relative to normal scalp, particularly in alopecia totalis/universalis.

Regarding treatment: oral pan-JAK inhibitor, 5-10 mg twice daily. Alopecia areata patients provided lesional scalp punch biopsies and peripheral blood. After isolation, RNA underwent reverse transcription to generate cDNA as the sequencing template. TCRdb's copy holds only in-frame clones and misses some; the assay was immunoSEQ multiplex PCR. The profile shows about 190,000 clones, around 60% of them singletons. The CDR3 is 14 residues long. The ends lost 5 bases at V and 2 bases at J; junction bases unmatched: 8. Germline V gene data show CDR1 as GTSNPN and CDR2 as SVGIG (reference sequence). The clonotype originates from a human donor with alopecia areata. The V call is TRBV30, the J call TRBJ1-1; 7 nucleotides line up with TRBD1. This material consisted of CD4+ T cells sorted from blood, taken at week 4, from a patient treated with tofacitinib. Written as DNA, the CDR3 is TGTGCCTGGCTCCACAGGGGTTTAAACACTGAAGCTTTCTTT. Translating it yields CAWLHRGLNTEAFF.